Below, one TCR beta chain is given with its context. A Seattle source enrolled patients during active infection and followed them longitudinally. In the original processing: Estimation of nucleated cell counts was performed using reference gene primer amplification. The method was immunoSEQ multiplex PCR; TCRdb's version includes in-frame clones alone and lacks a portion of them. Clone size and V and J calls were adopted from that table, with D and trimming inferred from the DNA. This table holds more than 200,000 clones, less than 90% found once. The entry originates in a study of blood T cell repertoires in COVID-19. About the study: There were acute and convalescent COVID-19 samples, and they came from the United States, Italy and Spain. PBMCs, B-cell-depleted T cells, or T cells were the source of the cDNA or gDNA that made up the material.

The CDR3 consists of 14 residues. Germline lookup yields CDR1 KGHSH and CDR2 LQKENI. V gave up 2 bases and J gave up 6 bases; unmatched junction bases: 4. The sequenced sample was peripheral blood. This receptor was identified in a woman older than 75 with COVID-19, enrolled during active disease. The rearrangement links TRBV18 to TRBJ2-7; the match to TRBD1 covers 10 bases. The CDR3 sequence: CASSPGTGVAEQYF. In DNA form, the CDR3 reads TGTGCCAGCTCACCAGGGACAGGGGTTGCCGAGCAGTACTTC.